The 12 T cell receptor beta chains given below trace back to one sample, sequenced in a study of human CD8 memory T cell subsets. Researchers made TCR beta libraries via UMI-labeled 5' RACE. After re-calling the 5' RACE reads, TCRdb lists one entry per CDR3 protein, DNA absent. Recorded here are approximately 5,000 distinct CDR3 sequences; the top ten clones represent around 25%. Sequenced input: CD8+ effector memory T cells (TEM) sorted from PBMCs. Described subset: effector memory CD8 T cells, CCR7- CD45RO+ CD95+. The source of these receptors is a human donor in good health.

Measured by frequency, this clonotype is medium-sized. The gene calls are TRBV6-6 and TRBJ1-1; TCRdb's D gene call, TRBD1, goes unchecked for lack of DNA. Germline lookup yields CDR1 MNHNY and CDR2 SVGAGI (reference sequence). CDR3 size: 15 residues. CDR3 region: CASSYSRDRDTEAFF.

The chain has TRBV20-1 and TRBJ2-7. CDR1 is DFQATT, CDR2 SNEGSKA, per germline (reference sequence). The CDR3 is 15 residues long. The CDR3 loop reads CSATKSLDPSYEQYF.

J is TRBJ1-5 and V is TRBV27; no DNA is available, so the TRBD1 call from TCRdb remains unchecked. Germline V gene sequence: CDR1 MNHEY, CDR2 SMNVEV (reference sequence). This CDR3 has 17 amino acids. CDR3 sequence reads: CASSFPPGLEFNQPQHF.

Judged by frequency, this clonotype is medium-sized (0.01 to 0.1%). The chain couples TRBV6-4 to TRBJ2-1; TCRdb's assignment of TRBD1 cannot be checked, as there is no DNA. Germline lookup yields CDR1 MRHNA and CDR2 SNTAGT. The CDR3 sequence is 14 residues long. The CDR3 spells CASSPGQSYNEQFF.

This clonotype is identified as medium-sized from frequency. The chain couples TRBV20-1 to TRBJ2-5; TCRdb picks TRBD1, but there is no DNA to check that call. The germline V gene encodes CDR1 DFQATT and CDR2 SNEGSKA (reference sequence). The CDR3 extends over 16 amino acids. This CDR3 is CSARDPLAGGQETQYF.

The genes are TRBV6-4 and TRBJ2-1; lacking DNA, the TRBD2 call made by TCRdb goes unchecked. CDR3 length equals 15 residues. The germline CDR1 and CDR2 sequences are MRHNA and SNTAGT. CDR3 in amino acids: CASSERGGSYNEQFF.

This clonotype ranks as medium-sized in terms of frequency. This sequence joins TRBV6-4 and TRBJ2-3; TCRdb gives TRBD2 as the D gene, but with no DNA this cannot be confirmed. Germline V lookup: CDR1 MRHNA, CDR2 SNTAGT. The CDR3 has 14 residues. The CDR3 spells CASSSSGGTDTQYF.

The chain is built from TRBV20-1 and TRBJ2-7; no DNA is available, so the TRBD2 call from TCRdb remains unchecked. The CDR3 is made up of 15 amino acids. Germline CDR1 DFQATT, CDR2 SNEGSKA (reference sequence). CDR3 loop: CSAAELLADFYEQYF.

This chain connects TRBV4-3 to TRBJ2-7; TCRdb proposes TRBD1, but this gene call is untestable without DNA. The CDR3 has 16 amino acids. Germline loops: CDR1 LGHNA, CDR2 YSLEER. The CDR3 loop reads CASSQDWGQGGYEQYF.

J is TRBJ1-5 and V is TRBV28; TCRdb calls TRBD1, which cannot be checked without DNA. Germline assignment: CDR1 MDHEN and CDR2 SYDVKM. The CDR3 loop spans 14 amino acids. This CDR3 is CASSYGTANQPQHF.

This clonotype shows up as medium-sized by frequency. This chain links TRBV6-4 with TRBJ2-1; TCRdb returns TRBD1, unconfirmable since there is no DNA. CDR3 length: 13 amino acids. CDR1 is MRHNA, CDR2 SNTAGT, per germline. CDR3 sequence reads: CASSGTGVEEQFF.

The V call is TRBV6-5, the J call TRBJ2-7; TCRdb designates TRBD1, a call that cannot be tested without DNA. The CDR3 totals 15 residues. Germline V CDR1 and CDR2: MNHEY, SVGAGI. CDR3 protein: CASSYRGDSSYEQYF.